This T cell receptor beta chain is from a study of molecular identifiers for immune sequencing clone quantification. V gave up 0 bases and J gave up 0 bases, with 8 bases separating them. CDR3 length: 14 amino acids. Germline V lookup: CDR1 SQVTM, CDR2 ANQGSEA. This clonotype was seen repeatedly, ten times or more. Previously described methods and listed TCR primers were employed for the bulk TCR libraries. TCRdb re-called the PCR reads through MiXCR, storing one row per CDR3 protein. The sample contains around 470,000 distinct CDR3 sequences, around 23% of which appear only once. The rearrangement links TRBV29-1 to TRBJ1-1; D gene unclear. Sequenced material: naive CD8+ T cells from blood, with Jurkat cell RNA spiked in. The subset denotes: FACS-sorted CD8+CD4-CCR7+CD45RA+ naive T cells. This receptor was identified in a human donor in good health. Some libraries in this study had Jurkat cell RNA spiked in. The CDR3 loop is CSVEEGQMNTEAFF. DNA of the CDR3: TGCAGCGTTGAAGAAGGGCAGATGAACACTGAAGCTTTCTTT.